This paragraph covers one T cell receptor (beta chain) sequence. Its antigen remains unknown. This CDR3 region has 12 residues. CDR1 and CDR2 (germline): SNHLY, FYNNEI. Between the trimmed V and J ends, which lost 2 bases and 10 bases, there was a span of 11 bases. Clones were read by immunoSEQ multiplex PCR, and TCRdb kept only the in-frame ones, dropping some. The table shows roughly 150,000 clones, with approximately 72% occurring only once. The sample belongs to a study of PD-1 blockade in classical Hodgkin lymphoma. Broader study findings: Before treatment, TCR diversity in newly diagnosed patients was reportedly lower than in healthy donors. Before treatment, complete responders showed about the same diversity as newly diagnosed patients.

Every single patient, without exception, relapsed after autologous stem cell transplantation, and brentuximab vedotin exposure varied. This receptor was obtained from a human donor with classical Hodgkin lymphoma. The chain uses TRBV2 and TRBJ1-1, with no clear D. The sequenced sample was peripheral blood mononuclear cells (PBMCs), obtained before the second cycle of nivolumab. CDR3 region: CASSESRMGAFF. CDR3 coding DNA: TGTGCCAGCAGTGAATCACGTATGGGAGCTTTCTTT.